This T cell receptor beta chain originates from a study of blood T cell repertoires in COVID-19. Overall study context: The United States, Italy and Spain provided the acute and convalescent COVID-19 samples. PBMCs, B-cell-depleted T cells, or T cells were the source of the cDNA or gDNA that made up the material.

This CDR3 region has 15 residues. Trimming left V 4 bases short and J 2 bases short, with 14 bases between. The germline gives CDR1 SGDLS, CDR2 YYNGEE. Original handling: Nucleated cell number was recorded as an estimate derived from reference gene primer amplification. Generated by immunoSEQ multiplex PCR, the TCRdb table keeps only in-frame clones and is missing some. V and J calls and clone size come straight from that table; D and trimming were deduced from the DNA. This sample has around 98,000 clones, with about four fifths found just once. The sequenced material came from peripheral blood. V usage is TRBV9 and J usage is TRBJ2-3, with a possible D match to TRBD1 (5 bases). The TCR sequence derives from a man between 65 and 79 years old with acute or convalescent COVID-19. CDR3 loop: CASSTGHGNTDTQYF. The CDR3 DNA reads TGTGCCAGCAGCACAGGACACGGCAACACAGATACGCAGTATTTT. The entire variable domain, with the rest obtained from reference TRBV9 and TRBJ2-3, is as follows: DSGVTQTPKHLITATGQRVTLRCSPRSGDLSVYWYQQSLDQGLQFLIQYYNGEERAKGNILERFSAQQFPDLHSELNLSSLELGDSALYFCASSTGHGNTDTQYFGPGTRLTVL.